This is a list of T cell receptor beta chains from one sample in a study of T cell repertoires in cytomegalovirus infection. TCRdb redid the calling of the reads with MiXCR, one entry per CDR3 protein. In the table there are some 700,000 distinct CDR3 sequences, 35% to 45% of which are singletons. Source material: PBMCs. Receptors originate from a human donor in good health (CMV status not recorded). Some clones in this sample may be carry-over from other donors' samples. Each CDR3 is given with its conserved first and last residue. A D gene is named only where the DNA matches it firmly. Some rows mark clone size as missing; the rest say once, few, many or name a class of expanded clone.

TRBV4-1	TRBD2	few	TRBJ2-3	TGCGCCAGCAGCCCATACGGGAGGGCCGGAGATACGCAGTATTTT	CASSPYGRAGDTQYF
TRBV2	TRBD1	many	TRBJ2-7	TGTGCCAGCAGTGCCGGGACAGGAGGAGTCCACGAGCAGTACTTC	CASSAGTGGVHEQYF
TRBV19	TRBD1	few	TRBJ2-1	TGTGCCAGTAGCCAACCGGGACAGGGGGTTGAGCAGTTCTTC	CASSQPGQGVEQFF
TRBV7-8	TRBD1	many	TRBJ1-3	TGTGCCAGCAGCTTAGCTGTGGTGGTGGGGACAGGGACCTCTGGAAACACCATATATTTT	CASSLAVVVGTGTSGNTIYF
TRBV19	-	-	TRBJ1-4	TGTGCCAGTAGCCTGAACGGGTTACAGTTTTTT	CASSLNGLQFF
TRBV6-5	TRBD1	once	TRBJ1-5	TGTGCCAGCAGTACGGACAGGGATTTTCGCAATCAGCCCCAGCATTTT	CASSTDRDFRNQPQHF
TRBV6-1	-	-	TRBJ2-2	TGTGCCAGCAGTGAAACACAGAGATACGGGGAGCTGTTTTTT	CASSETQRYGELFF
TRBV7-3	TRBD2	-	TRBJ2-5	TGTGCCAGCAGCCCCAGCGGGGGGGCCCGGGAGACCCAGTACTTC	CASSPSGGARETQYF
TRBV6-1	TRBD1	few	TRBJ2-1	TGTGCCAGCTACCGGGACAGGGTGTCCTACAATGAGCAGTTCTTC	CASYRDRVSYNEQFF
TRBV29-1	-	-	TRBJ2-7	TGCAGCGTTGCGCAGGGGCTATACGAGCAGTACTTC	CSVAQGLYEQYF
TRBV5-6	TRBD1	-	TRBJ1-2	TGTGCCAGCAGACGATATCGGGACAGGGGCTATGGCTACACCTTC	CASRRYRDRGYGYTF
TRBV14	-	few	TRBJ2-3	TGTGCCAGCAGCCAACAAGCTCTCACAGATACGCAGTATTTT	CASSQQALTDTQYF
TRBV5-6	-	-	TRBJ2-1	TGTGCCAGCAGCTTGGTGGGGGGTCCATCCTACAATGAGCAGTTCTTC	CASSLVGGPSYNEQFF
TRBV7-8	-	few	TRBJ1-5	TGTGCCAGCAGCCCCCAACCAAATCAGCCCCAGCATTTT	CASSPQPNQPQHF
TRBV28	TRBD2	-	TRBJ2-3	TGTGCCAGCAGCCCCGTAAACGGGAGGACGAATACGCAGTATTTT	CASSPVNGRTNTQYF
TRBV29-1	-	-	TRBJ1-1	TGCAGCGTTGTAGAGAAGATGAACACTGAAGCTTTCTTT	CSVVEKMNTEAFF
TRBV10-2	-	few	TRBJ1-5	TGCGCCAGCAGTGATGCTGACAATCAGCCCCAGCATTTT	CASSDADNQPQHF
TRBV3-1	-	few	TRBJ2-1	TGTGCCAGCAGCCAAGAGCCCGAATACAATGAGCAGTTCTTC	CASSQEPEYNEQFF
TRBV12-3/TRBV12-4	-	few	TRBJ1-2	TGTGCCATCCCCTCAGGGGAGAGGGGCTACACCTTC	CAIPSGERGYTF
TRBV7-6	-	-	TRBJ2-5	TGTGCCAGCAGCCCCCGCCCAGGGGAAGCGGATGATACCCAGTACTTC	CASSPRPGEADDTQYF
TRBV19	TRBD1	-	TRBJ1-5	TGTGCCAGTATTATTTGGGACAGCCAGGAAGGTCCCCAGCATTTT	CASIIWDSQEGPQHF
TRBV7-2	TRBD2	many	TRBJ2-3	TGTGCCAGCAGCTTTCGGGACTACCACACAGATACGCAGTATTTT	CASSFRDYHTDTQYF
TRBV5-1	TRBD1	-	TRBJ1-2	TGCGCCAGCAGCCAGGCAAACACCCAGGGGGCCGGCTACACCTTC	CASSQANTQGAGYTF
TRBV4-1	-	-	TRBJ2-3	TGCGCCAGCAGCCAAGCACCGGGGGGCAGGCAAGATACGCAGTATTTT	CASSQAPGGRQDTQYF
TRBV29-1	TRBD1	-	TRBJ2-3	TGCAGCGCTTTACCGGGACAGGGCAGCACAGATACGCAGTATTTT	CSALPGQGSTDTQYF
TRBV7-2	-	-	TRBJ2-4	TGTGCCAGCAGCCTCGGGCCAGTTCTAGCCAAAAACATTCAGTACTTC	CASSLGPVLAKNIQYF
TRBV7-9	-	few	TRBJ1-3	TGTGCCAGCAGCGCCAACTTGTTTTCTGGAAACACCATATATTTT	CASSANLFSGNTIYF
TRBV28	TRBD1	once	TRBJ2-7	TGTGCCAGCACCAGGGGGACCGTGACCTACGAGCAGTACTTC	CASTRGTVTYEQYF
TRBV7-9	-	few	TRBJ2-1	TGTGCCAGCAGCGACGACCGGAGGGCTGAGTACAATGAGCAGTTCTTC	CASSDDRRAEYNEQFF
TRBV7-2	-	many	TRBJ1-3	TGTGCCAGCAGCTTATGGGTAGTAACTGGAAACACCATATATTTT	CASSLWVVTGNTIYF
TRBV5-4	-	-	TRBJ2-4	TGTGCCAGCAGCTTGGGCGGAGAGACAGTGAACATTCAGTACTTC	CASSLGGETVNIQYF
TRBV7-2	TRBD2	-	TRBJ2-3	TGTGCCAGCAGCTTAGTGGGGACTAGCGCAGATACGCAGTATTTT	CASSLVGTSADTQYF
TRBV28	-	few	TRBJ2-1	TGTGCCAGCAGTTTTGGGCGCAATGAGCAGTTCTTC	CASSFGRNEQFF
TRBV27	TRBD1	few	TRBJ2-7	TGTGCCAGCAGTTTTTCCGGGACAGCCTACGAGCAGTACTTC	CASSFSGTAYEQYF
TRBV3-1	TRBD2	-	TRBJ2-3	TGTGCCAGCAGCCCCCTGACTAGCGGGACGGGCCTTGGGGAAGATACGCAGTATTTT	CASSPLTSGTGLGEDTQYF
TRBV19	-	-	TRBJ1-6	TGTGCCAGTAGTATCGGGCAGTATACTTCACCCCTCCACTTT	CASSIGQYTSPLHF
TRBV4-2	TRBD2	few	TRBJ2-1	TGTGCCAGCAGCCAAGACGGGACTAGCACGGGGTCATGGCAGTTCTTC	CASSQDGTSTGSWQFF
TRBV6-1	TRBD1	-	TRBJ2-7	TGTGCCAGCACTCAGACAGGGAGCTCCTACGAGCAGTACTTC	CASTQTGSSYEQYF
TRBV5-4	-	-	TRBJ2-7	TGTGCCAGCAGTCGGCCGAGCAGGAACGAGCAGTACTTC	CASSRPSRNEQYF